This T cell receptor beta chain was documented in a study of STAT5B mutations in CD4+ large granular lymphocyte leukemia (dated by TCRdb to between 2021 and 2022). With respect to the entire study: When cryopreserved patient cells were available, CD8+ cells were first depleted, and selection with anti-CD4 microbeads was then performed. The study compared the TCRbeta repertoires of patients with CD4+ T-cell large granular lymphocyte leukemia against those of healthy blood donors. Flow cytometry on FACSCanto II or FACSVerse showed that the purified fractions were more than 95% pure among lymphocytes. Broad study findings and their caveats: Enrichment of TRBV06-family usage was observed among the top patient clones (8/27) relative to healthy controls (2/35). Patient cell sources varied, and just 6 or 7 CD4-sorted patient samples were included in the clonality comparison against healthy controls. Compared with healthy CD4+ repertoires, CD4-sorted patient repertoires appeared more clonal, and this difference remained even after the putative leukemic clones were removed. The main leukemic clonotypes were found to be private to each patient, although approximately 26% of the main leukemic clonotypes were detected at low frequency in the non-leukemic repertoires of other patients. Data were not HLA-matched; higher clonality in CD4+ versus CD8+ T-LGLL could reflect the relatively small sample size.

Hematology units in Padova (Italy), Helsinki (Finland) and Shinshu (Japan) recruited the CD4+ T-LGLL patients. Patient samples were bead-purified CD4+, CD4+CD8+, CD57+ or CD56+ fractions, or unselected PBMC, depending on sample availability. The TCRbeta data from patients were combined with somatic STAT5B mutation profiles that came from deep amplicon sequencing of the same DNA. All TCR-sequenced material derived from peripheral blood: patient blood samples and healthy donor buffy coats. Ficoll-Hypaque gradient centrifugation was used to isolate peripheral blood mononuclear cells. Genomic DNA was extracted with the Gentra Puregene Cell and Tissue kit and quantified on a Qubit 2.0 fluorometer. The immunoSEQ assay at survey resolution was applied to genomic DNA for sequencing of TCRbeta rearrangements. On the study's bioinformatics: Clonotypes making up more than 5% of the repertoire were considered putative leukemic clones, giving 59 such clones in about 30 patients. In the TCR sequencing data, the lowest productive clonotype frequency that could be detected was 2.59 x 10-5. Only productive TCRbeta rearrangements, meaning sequences that were complete and in-frame, were kept for the analyses. The clonality of each sample was calculated as Simpson clonality in the immunoSEQ Analyzer version 3.0. Clones were binned by frequency as very rare, small, medium, large (1-20%) or hyperexpanded (>20%). Generation probabilities were estimated with OLGA 1.2.3, V-gene circos plots were made with VDJtools, specificities were looked up in VDJdb, and CDR3 motifs were identified with GLIPH. TCRdb provides this immuneACCESS table in a form limited to in-frame rearrangements. Some clones are lacking; in checked studies, under half of them reflect an unresolved V gene, and why the rest are absent is not known. V and J calls and clone size are given by that table; D and trimming were obtained from the DNA. For this sample the table gives about 4,100 clones, of which roughly 80% were detected only once. The ten largest make up 65% to 75% of the sample.

The CDR3 spans 15 residues, from the cysteine through the phenylalanine. The retained sequence is limited to the CDR3, 45 bases, with the frame set at the first base. Germline trimming amounts to 4 bases on V and 6 bases on J, with 9 as the count of junction bases outside the gene matches. From a lookup of the germline V gene, CDR1 and CDR2 are SGHRS and YFSETQ. With regard to this clone: No cognate antigen has been identified for it. No base-level quality is on record; no much larger clone is a single base apart.

This TCR derives from a man in his 70s with CD4+ T-cell large granular lymphocyte leukemia. The sequenced sample consisted of PBMCs. The V gene is TRBV5-1 and the J gene is TRBJ2-2; 7 central nucleotides agree with TRBD2. The CDR3 region: CASSPSAGGAGELFF. The DNA sequence is given as TGCGCCAGCAGCCCTAGTGCTGGGGGGGCCGGGGAGCTGTTTTTT.